Included here is one TCR beta chain sequence, with context. This sample was taken from a study of T-cell memory formation after mild COVID-19. Trimming pared 4 bases from V and 9 bases from J, leaving 22 bases between. The CDR3 contains 16 residues. The germline CDR1 and CDR2 sequences are LNHNV and YYDKDF (reference sequence). cDNA libraries for TCR alpha and TCR beta, carrying sample barcodes and UMIs, came from 5'RACE with constant-segment primers. TCRdb passed the 5' RACE reads through MiXCR, listing each CDR3 protein once. The data contain 150,000 or so distinct CDR3 sequences, more than 12% of them singletons.

The sample was PBMCs or a T cell subset sorted from them (not recorded which). This rearrangement joins TRBV15 to TRBJ2-1; D could derive from TRBD1 or TRBD2 (5 bases each). This clonotype was obtained from an adult woman who had mild COVID-19 (a few samples of this study predate the infection). Cell type and time point are not known. The DNA of the CDR3 is TGTGCCACCAGCACGTTGGCTGGGGCCCCGGGGAGTGAGCAGTTCTTC. Its translation: CATSTLAGAPGSEQFF.